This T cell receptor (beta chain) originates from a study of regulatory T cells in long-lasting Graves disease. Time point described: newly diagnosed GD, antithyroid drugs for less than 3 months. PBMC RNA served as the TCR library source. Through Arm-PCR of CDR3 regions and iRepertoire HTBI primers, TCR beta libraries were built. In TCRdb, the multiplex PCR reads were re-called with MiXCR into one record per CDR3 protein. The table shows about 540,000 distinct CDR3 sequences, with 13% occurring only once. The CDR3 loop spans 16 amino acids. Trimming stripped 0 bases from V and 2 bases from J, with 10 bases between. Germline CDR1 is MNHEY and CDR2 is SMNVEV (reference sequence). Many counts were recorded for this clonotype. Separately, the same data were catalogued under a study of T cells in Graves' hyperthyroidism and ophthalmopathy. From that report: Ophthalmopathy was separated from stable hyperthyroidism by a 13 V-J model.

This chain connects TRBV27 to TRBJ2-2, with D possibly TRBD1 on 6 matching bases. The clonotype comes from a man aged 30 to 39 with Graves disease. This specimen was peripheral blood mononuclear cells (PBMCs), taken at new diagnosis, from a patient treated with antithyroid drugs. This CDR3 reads CASSLSGQINTGELFF. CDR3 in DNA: TGTGCCAGCAGTTTATCAGGACAGATAAACACCGGGGAGCTGTTTTTT.